Detailed here is one T cell receptor beta chain. The record originates from a study of blood T cell repertoires in COVID-19. With V trimmed by 2 bases and J by 4 bases, 7 bases remained unmatched. Germline V CDR1 and CDR2: SGHAT, FQNNGV. There are 15 residues in the CDR3. Only in-frame clones appear in the TCRdb table, and some are missing; sequencing was by immunoSEQ multiplex PCR. The sample comprises 400,000 to 450,000 clones, roughly 87% of which are singletons, and less than 0.75% rests with the top ten. Enrollees, about 18 to 100 years old, lived in 24 US areas. The material sequenced was PBMCs or T cells enriched from blood (not recorded which). The clonotype originates from a man between 18 and 35 years old who had recovered from COVID-19. This chain connects TRBV11-2 to TRBJ2-7; 8 bases fit TRBD2. In DNA, the CDR3 is TGTGCCAGCAGCTTACTCACGGGGGGGGAGTACGAGCAGTACTTC. Protein product: CASSLLTGGEYEQYF. The full variable domain, in which reference TRBV11-2 and TRBJ2-7 provide the parts outside the CDR3, is EAGVAQSPRYKIIEKRQSVAFWCNPISGHATLYWYQQILGQGPKLLIQFQNNGVVDDSQLPKDRFSAERLKGVDSTLKIQPAKLEDSAVYLCASSLLTGGEYEQYFGPGTRLTVT.